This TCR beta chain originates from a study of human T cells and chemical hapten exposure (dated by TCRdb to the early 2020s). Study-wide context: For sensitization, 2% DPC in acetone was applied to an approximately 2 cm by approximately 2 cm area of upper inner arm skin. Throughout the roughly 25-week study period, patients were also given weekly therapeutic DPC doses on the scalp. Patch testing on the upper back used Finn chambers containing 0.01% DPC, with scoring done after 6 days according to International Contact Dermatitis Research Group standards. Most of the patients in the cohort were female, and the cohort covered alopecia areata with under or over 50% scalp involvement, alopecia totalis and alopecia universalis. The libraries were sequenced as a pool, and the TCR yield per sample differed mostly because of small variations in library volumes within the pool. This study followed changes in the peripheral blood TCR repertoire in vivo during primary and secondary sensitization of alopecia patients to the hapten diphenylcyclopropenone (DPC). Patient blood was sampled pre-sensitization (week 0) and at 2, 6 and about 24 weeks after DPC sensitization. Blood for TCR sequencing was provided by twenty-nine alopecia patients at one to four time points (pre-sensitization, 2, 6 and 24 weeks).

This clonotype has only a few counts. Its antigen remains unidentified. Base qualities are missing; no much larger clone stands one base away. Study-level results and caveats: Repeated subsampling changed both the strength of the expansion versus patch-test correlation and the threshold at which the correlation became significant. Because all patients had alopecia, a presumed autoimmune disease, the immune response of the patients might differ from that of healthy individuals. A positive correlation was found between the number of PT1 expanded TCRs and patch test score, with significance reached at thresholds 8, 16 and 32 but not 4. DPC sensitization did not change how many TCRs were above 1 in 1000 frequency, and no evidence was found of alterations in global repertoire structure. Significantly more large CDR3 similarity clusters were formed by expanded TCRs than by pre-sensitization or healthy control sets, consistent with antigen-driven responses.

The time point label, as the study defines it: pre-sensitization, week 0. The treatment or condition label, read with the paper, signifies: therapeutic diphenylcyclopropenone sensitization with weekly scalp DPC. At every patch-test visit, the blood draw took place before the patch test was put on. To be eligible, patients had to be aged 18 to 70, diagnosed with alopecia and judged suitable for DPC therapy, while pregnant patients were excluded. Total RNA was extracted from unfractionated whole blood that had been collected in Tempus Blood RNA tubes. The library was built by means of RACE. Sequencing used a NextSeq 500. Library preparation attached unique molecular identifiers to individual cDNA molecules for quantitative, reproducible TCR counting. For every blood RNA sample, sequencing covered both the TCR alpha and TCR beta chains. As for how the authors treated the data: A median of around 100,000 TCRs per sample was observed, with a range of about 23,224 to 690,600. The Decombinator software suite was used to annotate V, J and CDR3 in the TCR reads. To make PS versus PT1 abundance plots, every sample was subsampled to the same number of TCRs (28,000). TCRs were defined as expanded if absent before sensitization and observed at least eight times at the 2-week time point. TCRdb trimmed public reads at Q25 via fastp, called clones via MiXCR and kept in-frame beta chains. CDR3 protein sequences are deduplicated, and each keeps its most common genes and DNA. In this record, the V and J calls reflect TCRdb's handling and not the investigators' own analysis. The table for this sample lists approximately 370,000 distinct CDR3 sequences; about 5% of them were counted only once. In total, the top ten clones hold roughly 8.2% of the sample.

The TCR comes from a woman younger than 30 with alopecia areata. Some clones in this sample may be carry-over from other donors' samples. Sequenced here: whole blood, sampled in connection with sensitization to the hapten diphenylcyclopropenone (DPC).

CDR3 region: CASSPTGGRGGDTQYF. At the DNA level, the sequence is TGTGCCAGCAGTCCGACCGGTGGCAGGGGGGGAGATACGCAGTATTTT. The chain links TRBV6-5 with TRBJ2-3; the D assignment is uncertain and may be TRBD1 or TRBD2, with 7 bases supporting each. According to the germline V gene, CDR1 reads MNHEY and CDR2 reads SVGAGI. Including cysteine and phenylalanine, the CDR3 has 16 amino acids. Only the CDR3 DNA stays, 48 bases, in frame from base 1. V drops 5 bases and J drops 5 bases, leaving 20 bases in between.